A single T cell receptor (beta chain) is shown here with its context. Its antigen is as yet unknown. These data belong to a study of Ad26.COV2.S vaccination and SARS-CoV-2 variants. Study-wide points: Participants given vaccine showed non-spike TCR breadth similar to that of placebo recipients.

In germline, CDR1 is SGHDT, CDR2 YYEEEE. CDR3 size: 12 residues. V dropped 5 bases and J dropped 3 bases, with 9 bases sitting between them. Generated by immunoSEQ multiplex PCR, the TCRdb table keeps only in-frame clones and is missing some. Here the sample spans approximately 500,000 clones, roughly 87% being singletons. The treatment: roughly 18 received Ad26.COV2.S at low or high dose, single or two shots; several received placebo; per-sample allocation not given. Samples came from day 63 after the first vaccine or placebo injection. Here the sequenced sample was peripheral blood, taken in a trial of Ad26.COV2.S vaccine versus placebo. This TCR derives from a person between 18 and 60 years old who received the Ad26.COV2.S COVID-19 vaccine or a placebo. The V call is TRBV5-6, the J call TRBJ2-7; D is perhaps TRBD1 or TRBD2 (5 bases each). The CDR3 here is CASSGDGYEQYF. CDR3 DNA sequence: TGTGCCAGCAGTGGGGACGGCTACGAGCAGTACTTC.